One sample yielded the 32 T cell receptor beta chains listed below, sequenced in a study of blood T cells in healthy people across ages. The second PCR ran roughly 6 to 11 cycles with a sample-barcoded 5' primer and J-beta primers. TCRdb reprocessed the 5' RACE reads with MiXCR, giving one entry per CDR3 protein. The data show around 710,000 distinct CDR3 sequences, roughly two fifths seen once. Sequencing input: blood. These TCRs come from a woman aged 55-70 years in good health.

This chain connects TRBV12-3 or TRBV12-4 to TRBJ2-7, with 7 nucleotides matching TRBD1. V shed 6 bases and J 2 bases; nucleotides not matched to a gene: 7. CDR3 length: 14 residues. The CDR3 DNA is TGTGCCAGCAGACTCACAGGGGCACCCTACGAGCAGTACTTC. This translates into CASRLTGAPYEQYF.

Comment on this clonotype: Relative to the germline gene, one junction end is altered; a read error may explain this. J is TRBJ2-1 and V is TRBV9, with D perhaps matching TRBD1 (5 bases). CDR3 size: 16 residues. Germline V CDR1 and CDR2: SGDLS, YYNGEE. The CDR3 DNA reads as TGTGCCAGCAGCGTAGCTGGAGACAGTGCCTACAATGCGCAGTTCTTC. Protein sequence: CASSVAGDSAYNAQFF. The whole variable domain, filled in from reference TRBV9 and TRBJ2-1, reads DSGVTQTPKHLITATGQRVTLRCSPRSGDLSVYWYQQSLDQGLQFLIQYYNGEERAKGNILERFSAQQFPDLHSELNLSSLELGDSALYFCASSVAGDSAYNAQFFGPGTRLTVL.

In its sample, this clonotype was seen a few times. The V gene is TRBV7-9, the J gene TRBJ1-2, with D tentatively TRBD1 (5 bases). Germline V gene data show CDR1 as SEHNR and CDR2 as FQNEAQ (reference sequence). This CDR3 is 13 amino acids long. Trimming pared 5 bases from V and 8 bases from J, leaving 15 bases between. The CDR3 DNA reads TGTGCCAGCAGCACAACCCAGGGTATCGGCTACACCTTC. Amino acid sequence: CASSTTQGIGYTF.

The sample holds a few counts of this clonotype. This sequence joins TRBV11-2 and TRBJ2-3, with D perhaps matching TRBD2 (5 bases). Trimming removed 6 bases at V and 1 base at J, with 14 bases between. Germline V gene sequence: CDR1 SGHAT, CDR2 FQNNGV. The CDR3 has 15 residues. In DNA, the CDR3 is TGTGCCAGCAGATCCCCGGGGATGGGCACAGATACGCAGTATTTT. It encodes CASRSPGMGTDTQYF.

Many counts were recorded for this clonotype. The V call is TRBV7-2, the J call TRBJ2-5; TRBD1 is a possible D gene (6 bases). The CDR3 runs to 14 residues. CDR1 is SGHTA and CDR2 is FQGNSA in the germline V gene. Trimming shortened V by 3 bases and J by 3 bases, and 11 bases separated the two germline ends. CDR3 coding DNA: TGTGCCAGCAGCTTTGGGCCAGGGGAAGAGACCCAGTACTTC. This sequence encodes CASSFGPGEETQYF.

The V and J genes are TRBV11-3 and TRBJ2-1, with D possibly being TRBD1 (7 bases). With 4 bases removed from V and 7 bases from J, the gap between germline ends came to 14 bases. The CDR3 contains 14 residues. Germline loops: CDR1 SGHNT, CDR2 YENEEA. CDR3 residues: CASSSQGGQNEQFF. CDR3 DNA sequence: TGTGCCAGCAGCTCCCAGGGGGGTCAGAATGAGCAGTTCTTC.

This clonotype has a count of ten or more. The chain employs TRBV27 and TRBJ2-5; possible D gene TRBD1, 5 bases. Germline CDR1 is MNHEY and CDR2 is SMNVEV (reference sequence). V shed 5 bases and J shed 4 bases, with 14 bases lying between them. The CDR3 sequence is 14 residues long. The CDR3 coding sequence is TGTGCCAGCAGTCCGACCACAGGTGGAGAGACCCAGTACTTC. Translation gives CASSPTTGGETQYF.

As for this clonotype: A much larger clone sits a single nucleotide away, making a read error possible. The V and J genes are TRBV24-1 and TRBJ2-7; 13 positions match TRBD2. The V segment lost 3 bases and the J segment 7 bases; nucleotides outside the gene matches: 11. CDR3 length: 17 amino acids. The germline gives CDR1 KGHDR, CDR2 SFDVKD. In DNA, the CDR3 is TGTGCCACCAGTGATCCCCGGACTAGCGGGAGTTCGGATGAGCAGTACTTC. Amino acids: CATSDPRTSGSSDEQYF.

The sample holds a few counts of this clonotype. J is TRBJ2-7 and V is TRBV20-1; TRBD1 might be the D (6 bases). With 1 base removed from V and 3 bases from J, the gap between germline ends came to 13 bases. Germline CDR1 and CDR2: DFQATT and SNEGSKA (reference sequence). The CDR3 is 14 residues long. The CDR3 region is CSARGGHGSYEQYF. The CDR3 coding sequence is TGCAGTGCTAGAGGGGGGCACGGAAGCTACGAGCAGTACTTC.

The genes are TRBV6-2 or TRBV6-3 and TRBJ2-5; 8 bases align to TRBD2. Germline V gene sequence: CDR1 MNHEY, CDR2 SVGEGT. The CDR3 has 16 residues. Trimming removed 2 bases from V and 5 bases from J; junction bases left unmatched: 10. CDR3 nucleotides: TGTGCCAGCAGTTACCAATCCGGGAGGGCGATGGAGACCCAGTACTTC. Residues: CASSYQSGRAMETQYF.

This clonotype was counted between two and nine times. The chain is built from TRBV20-1 and TRBJ2-1; 7 nucleotides align to TRBD2. CDR1 and CDR2 (germline): DFQATT, SNEGSKA (reference sequence). The CDR3 is made up of 15 amino acids. V lost 5 bases and J lost 8; bases outside the gene matches: 15. CDR3 coding DNA: TGCAGTGCTTATACTAGCGCCGGGGTGAGGGATGAGCAGTTCTTC. Translating it yields CSAYTSAGVRDEQFF.

CDR3 in DNA: TGTGCCAGCAGCTTACACGATCTGGCCAACGTCCTGACTTTC. Translating it yields CASSLHDLANVLTF. The chain has TRBV11-2 and TRBJ2-6; D is unclear. This CDR3 is 14 amino acids long. V was clipped by 2 bases and J by 6 bases, with 8 bases between them. The germline CDR1 and CDR2 sequences are SGHAT and FQNNGV.

This clonotype was detected once. V gene TRBV29-1 combines with J gene TRBJ1-2; 7 bases align to TRBD1. After removal of 4 bases from V and 2 bases from J, the junction contained 4 bases not matched to a gene. The germline V gene encodes CDR1 SQVTM and CDR2 ANQGSEA. The CDR3 has 13 amino acids. The CDR3 nucleotides read TGCAGCGTTGGTGGGGGACAGAACTATGGCTACACCTTC. Translating gives CSVGGGQNYGYTF.

There are many counts of this clonotype. This chain joins TRBV12-3 or TRBV12-4 and TRBJ1-6; the D is unclear. This CDR3 has 15 residues. V lost 1 base, J lost 10 bases, and 14 bases lay in between. The CDR3 DNA reads as TGTGCCAGCAGTTTAGTTGGGAAGGGATGGTCACCCCTCCACTTT. Translating it yields CASSLVGKGWSPLHF.

This chain connects TRBV5-1 to TRBJ1-6, with 9 bases fitting TRBD1. Germline values: CDR1 SGHRS, CDR2 YFSETQ. CDR3 length equals 16 residues. Trimming removed 3 bases from V and 6 bases from J; junction bases left unmatched: 7. The CDR3 sequence is CASSYRGQGTNSPLHF. The CDR3 nucleotides read TGCGCCAGCAGCTACCGAGGACAGGGGACTAATTCACCCCTCCACTTT.

This clonotype was seen more than once but under ten times. The V and J genes are TRBV28 and TRBJ2-1; a weak D match, TRBD2 (5 bases). The germline V gene encodes CDR1 MDHEN and CDR2 SYDVKM. CDR3 length: 11 residues. V dropped 7 bases and J dropped 10 bases, with 11 bases sitting between them. The CDR3 DNA is TGTGCCAGCACGGGGTCCTGGGAGCAGTTCTTC. It translates to CASTGSWEQFF.

CDR3 DNA: TGTGCCACCAGTGCGGGACCTAGCTCCTACAATGAGCAGTTCTTC. This gives the protein CATSAGPSSYNEQFF. The chain couples TRBV24-1 to TRBJ2-1; either TRBD1 or TRBD2 may supply D (5 bases each). With 5 bases removed from V and 0 bases from J, the gap between germline ends came to 10 bases. This CDR3 is 15 amino acids long. The germline CDR1 and CDR2 sequences are KGHDR and SFDVKD.

The chain recombines TRBV7-2 with TRBJ2-7, with D possibly called TRBD1 or TRBD2 (6 bases each). Germline V CDR1 and CDR2: SGHTA, FQGNSA. V gave up 4 bases and J gave up 2 bases, with 18 bases separating them. This CDR3 is 16 amino acids long. This CDR3 reads CASSSQGGPLPYEQYF. The CDR3, as DNA: TGTGCCAGCAGCTCCCAAGGGGGGCCGCTACCCTACGAGCAGTACTTC. The variable domain in full, completed from reference TRBV7-2 and TRBJ2-7, reads GAGVSQSPSNKVTEKGKDVELRCDPISGHTALYWYRQSLGQGLEFLIYFQGNSAPDKSGLPSDRFSAERTGGSVSTLTIQRTQQEDSAVYLCASSSQGGPLPYEQYFGPGTRLTVT.

The V and J genes are TRBV13 and TRBJ2-7; TRBD1 matches 8 bases. Per the germline V gene, CDR1 is PRHDT and CDR2 is FYEKMQ (reference sequence). The CDR3 extends over 14 amino acids. The J segment lost 2 bases and the V segment lost 5 bases, leaving 5 bases of the junction unmatched. The chain's CDR3 is CASSQSGGAYEQYF. CDR3 coding DNA: TGTGCCAGCAGCCAATCAGGGGGCGCCTACGAGCAGTACTTC.

The chain uses TRBV21-1 and TRBJ2-1. TRBV21-1 is a pseudogene segment. This CDR3 is 15 amino acids long. The CDR3 DNA follows: TGTGTCAGCCTGGCGGTAGGGCCTACCTACAATGAGCAGTTCTTC. Amino acid sequence: CVSLAVGPTYNEQFF.

The J gene is TRBJ2-3, the V gene TRBV3-1, with no clear D. V was cut by 4 bases and J by 0 bases, with 11 bases left in between. The CDR3 consists of 15 residues. The V gene's germline CDR1 is LGHDT and CDR2 YNNKEL (reference sequence). The CDR3, as DNA: TGTGCCAGCAGCCCTGGACCGACTAGCACAGATACGCAGTATTTT. The encoded protein is CASSPGPTSTDTQYF.

The rearrangement joins TRBV28 to TRBJ2-7; TRBD1 agrees at 8 bases. V lost 4 bases and J lost 7; bases outside the gene matches: 12. The CDR3 length is 15 residues. In germline, CDR1 is MDHEN, CDR2 SYDVKM. CDR3 sequence (DNA): TGTGCCAGCAGTTCCCCCGGACAGGGCGGCAATGAGCAGTACTTC. Its protein is CASSSPGQGGNEQYF.

On this clonotype itself: With a much larger clone just one base away, this may be a read error. The rearrangement uses TRBV11-1 and TRBJ2-7; D not certain. Germline CDR1 reads SGHAT; CDR2 reads FQDESV (reference sequence). The CDR3 spans 12 residues. CDR3 sequence (DNA): TGTGCCAGCGGCTTAAGTCGATCTGAGCAGTACTTC. Translating gives CASGLSRSEQYF. Full variable domain (missing parts from reference TRBV11-1 and TRBJ2-7): EAEVAQSPRYKITEKSQAVAFWCDPISGHATLYWYRQILGQGPELLVQFQDESVVDDSQLPKDRFSAERLKGVDSTLKIQPAELGDSAMYLCASGLSRSEQYFGPGTRLTVT.

This clonotype appeared a few times. V is TRBV11-1 and J is TRBJ2-7, with TRBD2 as a possible D gene (5 bases). Germline assignment: CDR1 SGHAT and CDR2 FQDESV (reference sequence). The CDR3 runs to 14 residues. Trimming took off 2 bases at V and 5 bases at J, with 13 bases between the two ends. The CDR3 loop is CASSLLGLEDEQYF. The CDR3 DNA reads as TGTGCCAGCAGCTTACTCGGACTGGAAGACGAGCAGTACTTC.

This clonotype has a count of ten or more. The rearrangement links TRBV29-1 to TRBJ2-3; unclear D gene. CDR1 is SQVTM, CDR2 ANQGSEA, per germline. The CDR3 consists of 10 residues. V lost 5 bases to trimming and J lost 7 bases, with 7 bases between them. For the CDR3, the DNA is TGCAGCGTTCGCGAGAATACGCAGTATTTT. It specifies CSVRENTQYF.

V is TRBV4-2 and J is TRBJ2-7; D unresolved. CDR1 and CDR2 (germline): LGHNA, YNFKEQ. Trimming took off 0 bases at V and 4 bases at J, with 16 bases between the two ends. This CDR3 contains 16 residues. The CDR3, as DNA: TGTGCCAGCAGCCAAGAATCGATACTACCCCCTTACGAGCAGTACTTC. Amino acids: CASSQESILPPYEQYF.

This clonotype has only a few counts. The genes are TRBV4-2 and TRBJ2-4, with TRBD2 identical over 7 bases. The DNA end favors TRBJ2-7, so the J call may be wrong. The CDR3 is made up of 14 amino acids. The germline CDR1 and CDR2 sequences are LGHNA and YNFKEQ. This chain's CDR3 is CASSQASGPYEQYF. CDR3 DNA sequence: TGTGCCAGCAGCCAAGCTAGCGGTCCCTACGAGCAGTACTTC.

This clonotype was seen more than once but under ten times. The V call is TRBV7-3, the J call TRBJ2-5, with D tentatively TRBD1 (5 bases). Germline assignment: CDR1 SGHTA and CDR2 FQGTGA. The CDR3 sequence is 13 residues long. Trimming pared 5 bases from V and 11 bases from J, leaving 18 bases between. This CDR3 is CASSARVGNEQYF. The CDR3 DNA sequence: TGTGCCAGCAGCGCCAGGGTGGGCAATGAGCAGTACTTC.

This clonotype was counted only a few times. The J gene is TRBJ2-5, the V gene TRBV25-1; the match to TRBD1 covers 7 bases. This CDR3 contains 15 residues. CDR1 is MGHDK and CDR2 is SYGVNS in the germline V gene. V lost 10 bases and J lost 4; bases outside the gene matches: 15. The CDR3 loop reads CATEEGRGGPETQYF. For the CDR3, the DNA is TGTGCCACCGAAGAAGGGCGAGGGGGCCCAGAGACCCAGTACTTC. Variable domain in full (rest from reference TRBV25-1 and TRBJ2-5): EADIYQTPRYLVIGTGKKITLECSQTMGHDKMYWYQQDPGMELHLIHYSYGVNSTEKGDLSSESTVSRIRTEHFPLTLESARPSHTSQYLCATEEGRGGPETQYFGPGTRLLVL.

This clonotype is a singleton in its sample. The chain joins TRBV5-6 to TRBJ2-3; 9 bases are a match to TRBD1. CDR1 and CDR2 from the germline V gene are SGHDT and YYEEEE. The length of the CDR3 is 16 residues. The ends lost 5 bases at V and 2 bases at J; junction bases unmatched: 9. In DNA form, the CDR3 reads TGTGCCAGCAGTTTCGGGACAGGGCGGAACACAGATACGCAGTATTTT. Its protein is CASSFGTGRNTDTQYF.

The gene calls are TRBV29-1 and TRBJ1-1; D is possibly TRBD1 (5 bases). Germline lookup yields CDR1 SQVTM and CDR2 ANQGSEA. V was clipped by 6 bases and J by 4 bases, with 15 bases between them. The CDR3 runs 13 residues. CDR3 loop: CSVRRGVGTEAFF. CDR3 nucleotide sequence: TGCAGCGTCCGGCGGGGGGTAGGCACTGAAGCTTTCTTT.

This clonotype was counted between two and nine times. V gene TRBV2 combines with J gene TRBJ2-7, with D maybe TRBD1 (6 bases). The germline V gene has CDR1 SNHLY and CDR2 FYNNEI. This CDR3 is 15 amino acids long. V was clipped by 4 bases and J by 6 bases, with 19 bases between them. Written as DNA, the CDR3 is TGTGCCAGCAGTGTAGGGGGAAGTGGGGGCGCCGAGCAGTACTTC. As protein: CASSVGGSGGAEQYF.